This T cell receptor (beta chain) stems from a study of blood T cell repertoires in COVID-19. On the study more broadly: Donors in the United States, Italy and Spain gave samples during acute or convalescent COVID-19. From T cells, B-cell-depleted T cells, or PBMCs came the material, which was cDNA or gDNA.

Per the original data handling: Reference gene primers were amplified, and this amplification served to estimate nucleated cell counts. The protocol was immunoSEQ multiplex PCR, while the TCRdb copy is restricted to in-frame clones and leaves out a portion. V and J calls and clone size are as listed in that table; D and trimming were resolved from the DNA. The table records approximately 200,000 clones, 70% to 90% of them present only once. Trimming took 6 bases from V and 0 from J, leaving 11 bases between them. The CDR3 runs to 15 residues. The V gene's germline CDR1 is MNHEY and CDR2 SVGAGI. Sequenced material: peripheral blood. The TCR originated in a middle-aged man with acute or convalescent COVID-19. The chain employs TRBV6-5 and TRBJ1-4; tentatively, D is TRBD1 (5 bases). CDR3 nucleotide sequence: TGTGCCAGCAGGGCCGACAGAACAACTAATGAAAAACTGTTTTTT. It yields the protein CASRADRTTNEKLFF.